The 27 T cell receptor beta chains below were found in one sample sequenced in a study of T cell responses to AZD1222 COVID-19 vaccine. The assay was immunoSEQ multiplex PCR, and TCRdb's table has in-frame clones only and misses some. The sample lists 75,000 to 95,000 clones, approximately 84% occurring once. This sample comprised peripheral blood, obtained on day 0 of AZD1222 vaccination. Every receptor here comes from an adult in good health.

V is TRBV6-5 and J is TRBJ1-1; no reliable D call. There are 14 residues in the CDR3. The germline V and J ends were trimmed by 0 bases and 11 bases, with 16 bases remaining between them. Germline V gene data show CDR1 as MNHEY and CDR2 as SVGAGI. CDR3 loop: CASSYSVLRGFAFF. CDR3 DNA: TGTGCCAGCAGTTACTCGGTACTGAGAGGGTTTGCTTTCTTT.

V and J are TRBV28 and TRBJ2-6; D could derive from TRBD1 or TRBD2 (5 bases each). The CDR3 contains 16 residues. CDR1 and CDR2 (germline): MDHEN, SYDVKM. The germline V and J ends were trimmed by 5 bases and 0 bases, with 11 bases remaining between them. CDR3 sequence reads: CASSPTGPSGANVLTF. CDR3 coding DNA: TGTGCCAGCAGTCCCACGGGGCCCTCTGGGGCCAACGTCCTGACTTTC.

The chain employs TRBV6-1 and TRBJ1-6; no definite D call. CDR3 length: 13 amino acids. The germline V gene encodes CDR1 MNHNS and CDR2 SASEGT. Trimming took off 5 bases at V and 7 bases at J, with 9 bases between the two ends. In DNA form, the CDR3 reads TGTGCCAGCAGTTCGGGGAGCAATTCACCCCTCCACTTT. It yields the protein CASSSGSNSPLHF.

The V call is TRBV5-4, the J call TRBJ1-2; D might be TRBD1 (6 bases). Germline V CDR1 and CDR2: SGHNT, YYREEE (reference sequence). V lost 3 bases to trimming and J lost 3 bases, with 12 bases between them. The CDR3 consists of 14 residues. Written as DNA, the CDR3 is TGTGCCAGCAGCTCCCCGGACAGTGACTATGGCTACACCTTC. As protein: CASSSPDSDYGYTF.

This chain connects TRBV5-1 to TRBJ2-2, with 9 bases lining up with TRBD2. Per germline, CDR1 SGHRS and CDR2 YFSETQ. V dropped 4 bases and J dropped 5; count of bases not matched to a gene: 9. The CDR3 is 16 amino acids. In nucleotides, the CDR3 is TGCGCCAGCAGCCCGGCGGGGGGGCGTCGGACCGGGGAGCTGTTTTTT. Translating gives CASSPAGGRRTGELFF. The whole variable domain, filled in from reference TRBV5-1 and TRBJ2-2, reads KAGVTQTPRYLIKTRGQQVTLSCSPISGHRSVSWYQQTPGQGLQFLFEYFSETQRNKGNFPGRFSGRQFSNSRSEMNVSTLELGDSALYLCASSPAGGRRTGELFFGEGSRLTVL.

This clone came up a few times. The chain recombines TRBV7-9 with TRBJ2-1; D is ambiguous. V was clipped by 3 bases and J by 8 bases, with 14 bases between them. This CDR3 contains 14 residues. Germline assignment: CDR1 SEHNR and CDR2 FQNEAQ (reference sequence). CDR3 coding DNA: TGTGCCAGCAGCTTCGGCTCCTCGAGCGATGAGCAGTTCTTC. Its translation: CASSFGSSSDEQFF.

This clone occurred many times. The chain is built from TRBV4-3 and TRBJ1-2, with D possibly matching TRBD1 (5 bases). Germline assignment: CDR1 LGHNA and CDR2 YSLEER. The CDR3 runs to 15 residues. The germline V and J ends were trimmed by 0 bases and 5 bases, with 13 bases remaining between them. The CDR3 sequence is CASSQDRSGPYGYTF. The CDR3 DNA is TGCGCCAGCAGCCAAGATCGGTCAGGGCCGTATGGCTACACCTTC.

The chain couples TRBV14 to TRBJ2-1; maybe TRBD2 (5 bases). V lost 1 base and J lost 7, with 17 bases in between. The CDR3 consists of 16 residues. Germline values: CDR1 SGHDN, CDR2 FVKESK. CDR3 sequence (DNA): TGTGCCAGCAGCCAAGTCCGGGAAGGCGCACGGAATGAGCAGTTCTTC. It is translated as CASSQVREGARNEQFF. The full variable domain, rest sourced from reference TRBV14 and TRBJ2-1, is EAGVTQFPSHSVIEKGQTVTLRCDPISGHDNLYWYRRVMGKEIKFLLHFVKESKQDESGMPNNRFLAERTGGTYSTLKVQPAELEDSGVYFCASSQVREGARNEQFFGPGTRLTVL.

The chain recombines TRBV28 with TRBJ1-1; D remains unclear. Deletions cut 2 bases from V and 4 bases from J, with 11 bases between. Per germline, CDR1 MDHEN and CDR2 SYDVKM. The length of the CDR3 is 14 residues. The CDR3 region has the DNA TGTGCCAGCAGTTTACGGGTCCCGGTCACTGAAGCTTTCTTT. Amino acids: CASSLRVPVTEAFF. The entire variable domain, with the rest obtained from reference TRBV28 and TRBJ1-1, is as follows: DVKVTQSSRYLVKRTGEKVFLECVQDMDHENMFWYRQDPGLGLRLIYFSYDVKMKEKGDIPEGYSVSREKKERFSLILESASTNQTSMYLCASSLRVPVTEAFFGQGTRLTVV.

This clone was seen a few times. CDR3 bases: TGTGCCAGCAGCTTAGTCCAGGGGTGGTGGTATGGCTACACCTTC. This codes for CASSLVQGWWYGYTF. V usage is TRBV7-8 and J usage is TRBJ1-2; D may be TRBD1 (6 bases). The CDR3 is made up of 15 amino acids. Trimming stripped 1 base from V and 5 bases from J, with 14 bases between. CDR1 is SGHVS and CDR2 is FQNEAQ in the germline V gene.

CDR3 protein: CASSLPFLAGGNEQFF. Here the CDR3 DNA reads TGTGCCAGCAGTTTACCCTTTCTAGCGGGGGGGAATGAGCAGTTCTTC. The V call is TRBV28, the J call TRBJ2-1; 12 bases align to TRBD2. Germline V gene lookup returns CDR1 MDHEN and CDR2 SYDVKM. This CDR3 is 16 amino acids long. J gave up 7 bases and V 2 bases, and 6 bases lay outside the gene matches. Combining the CDR3 with reference TRBV28 and TRBJ2-1 gives the whole variable domain DVKVTQSSRYLVKRTGEKVFLECVQDMDHENMFWYRQDPGLGLRLIYFSYDVKMKEKGDIPEGYSVSREKKERFSLILESASTNQTSMYLCASSLPFLAGGNEQFFGPGTRLTVL.

This clone was seen only a few times. One junction end does not reproduce the germline sequence, and a read error may be involved. V is TRBV3-1 (or the pseudogene TRBV3-2) and J is TRBJ2-7; 8 bases align to TRBD2. CDR3 length equals 12 residues. Germline V gives CDR1 LGHDT, CDR2 YNNKEL (reference sequence). CDR3 residues: CASSQEGRTSYF. Written as DNA, the CDR3 is TGTGCCAGCAGCCAAGAAGGGAGGACTAGCTATTTC.

This clone was found once. V and J are TRBV6-5 and TRBJ2-5, with 9 bases aligning to TRBD2. This CDR3 contains 16 residues. V lost 2 bases, J lost 2 bases, and 6 bases stayed unmatched. Germline V gene data show CDR1 as MNHEY and CDR2 as SVGAGI. CDR3 bases: TGTGCCAGCAGTTACCAGGGACTAGCCAAACAAGAGACCCAGTACTTC. Protein sequence: CASSYQGLAKQETQYF.

This clone appeared once. The chain has TRBV29-1 and TRBJ1-4; D not resolved. The CDR3 consists of 11 residues. Trimming took 4 bases from V and 6 from J, leaving 6 bases between them. In germline, CDR1 is SQVTM, CDR2 ANQGSEA. CDR3 in amino acids: CSVARYEKLFF. CDR3 nucleotide sequence: TGCAGCGTTGCCCGGTATGAAAAACTGTTTTTT.

The table lists this clone with a count of one. This chain connects TRBV2 to TRBJ2-7; D gene uncertain. This CDR3 is built from 12 residues. The germline V gene has CDR1 SNHLY and CDR2 FYNNEI. Trimming pared 6 bases from V and 4 bases from J, leaving 10 bases between. Here the CDR3 DNA reads TGTGCCAGCAGGAGAGAAACATACGAGCAGTACTTC. It is translated as CASRRETYEQYF.

The rearrangement uses TRBV11-3 and TRBJ2-2; the D gene is possibly TRBD2 (5 bases). The V gene's germline CDR1 is SGHNT and CDR2 YENEEA. The CDR3 totals 15 residues. Trimming removed 1 base from V and 5 bases from J, with 11 bases in between. In nucleotides, the CDR3 is TGTGCCAGCAGCTTAGGTGGGGAGTGGACCGGGGAGCTGTTTTTT. Its protein product is CASSLGGEWTGELFF.

This clone was detected once. The V gene is TRBV7-2, the J gene TRBJ1-1; D might be TRBD1 (6 bases). The CDR3 is 12 residues long. V lost 5 bases, J lost 11 bases, and 15 bases lay in between. Germline V CDR1 and CDR2: SGHTA, FQGNSA. The CDR3, as DNA: TGTGCCAGCAGCCGGGCCAGGGGTACGGCTTTCTTT. Protein product: CASSRARGTAFF.

The chain is built from TRBV6-5 and TRBJ1-1; D not resolved. The CDR3 runs to 14 residues. V lost 3 bases, J lost 1 base, and 9 bases lay in between. The V gene's germline CDR1 is MNHEY and CDR2 SVGAGI. The CDR3 sequence is CASSYYEANTEAFF. DNA of the CDR3: TGTGCCAGCAGTTATTATGAGGCGAACACTGAAGCTTTCTTT.

The CDR3 sequence is CASRWTQGNQPQHF. The CDR3 nucleotides are TGTGCCAGTAGGTGGACTCAAGGGAATCAGCCCCAGCATTTT. This chain links TRBV19 with TRBJ1-5; D gene ambiguous. The germline V gene has CDR1 LNHDA and CDR2 SQIVND (reference sequence). This CDR3 has 14 residues. V gave up 6 bases and J gave up 4 bases, with 13 bases separating them.

CDR3 residues: CASSKTGGREKLFF. DNA of the CDR3: TGTGCCAGCAGCAAGACAGGGGGCAGGGAAAAACTGTTTTTT. This chain links TRBV21-1 with TRBJ1-4; the table's D gene call, TRBD1, was not cross checked with the DNA. TRBV21-1 is deemed a pseudogene. The CDR3 runs to 14 residues.

The J gene is TRBJ2-7, the V gene TRBV6-5, with 8 bases identical to TRBD2. Germline V gives CDR1 MNHEY, CDR2 SVGAGI. With 5 bases clipped from V and 0 bases from J, the junction kept 6 bases outside the gene matches. The CDR3 spans 15 residues. CDR3 sequence: CASSTTSGLSYEQYF. CDR3 nucleotide sequence: TGTGCCAGCAGTACCACTAGCGGCCTCTCCTACGAGCAGTACTTC.

The rearrangement uses TRBV15 and TRBJ2-5; D gene ambiguous. Deletions cut 0 bases from V and 5 bases from J, with 10 bases between. The CDR3 consists of 14 residues. Germline V gives CDR1 LNHNV, CDR2 YYDKDF (reference sequence). The CDR3 DNA reads as TGTGCCACCAGCAGAGAGGGTAGATCGGAGACCCAGTACTTC. It translates to CATSREGRSETQYF.

The genes are TRBV7-2 and TRBJ2-3; unclear D gene. This CDR3 has 12 residues. The V end was cut by 5 bases, the J end by 5 bases, with 8 bases between. Germline CDR1 and CDR2: SGHTA and FQGNSA. Written as DNA, the CDR3 is TGTGCCAGCAGCCAAGGAGAAGATACGCAGTATTTT. Protein product: CASSQGEDTQYF.

The J gene is TRBJ1-2, the V gene TRBV30; 9 bases are shared with TRBD1. J was trimmed by 8 bases and V by 8 bases; bases with no gene match: 15. Germline V gene lookup returns CDR1 GTSNPN and CDR2 SVGIG (reference sequence). CDR3 size: 14 residues. CDR3 sequence reads: CAEAIGQGYLGYTF. CDR3 sequence (DNA): TGTGCCGAAGCGATAGGACAGGGGTACTTAGGCTACACCTTC.

This clone was observed a single time. The chain recombines TRBV7-8 with TRBJ1-4, with D perhaps TRBD1 (5 bases). The CDR3 has 15 residues. CDR1 and CDR2 (germline): SGHVS, FQNEAQ. V lost 0 bases and J 8 bases, leaving 13 bases between the germline ends. For the CDR3, the DNA is TGTGCCAGCAGCTTAGCGCCTGGGGCGGTGGAAAAACTGTTTTTT. This encodes CASSLAPGAVEKLFF. The variable domain in full, with the rest retrieved from reference TRBV7-8 and TRBJ1-4, is GAGVSQSPRYKVAKRGQDVALRCDPISGHVSLFWYQQALGQGPEFLTYFQNEAQLDKSGLPSDRFFAERPEGSVSTLKIQRTQQEDSAVYLCASSLAPGAVEKLFFGSGTQLSVL.

The CDR3 region is CASRRTGATQSGYTF. The DNA for the CDR3 is TGTGCCAGCAGGCGGACAGGGGCCACACAGAGTGGCTACACCTTC. This chain connects TRBV6-5 to TRBJ1-2, with 9 bases fitting TRBD1. The germline gives CDR1 MNHEY, CDR2 SVGAGI. The CDR3 has 15 residues. V trimming: 6 bases; J trimming: 7 bases; junction bases outside the gene matches: 12.

The J gene is TRBJ1-4, the V gene TRBV2; TRBD1 matches at 7 bases. The junction had 4 bases not matched to a gene; V was cut back by 4 bases and J by 8 bases. The CDR3 consists of 13 residues. Germline CDR1 and CDR2: SNHLY and FYNNEI. The DNA of the CDR3 is TGTGCCAGCAGTGGACAGGGTGGCGAAAAACTGTTTTTT. This encodes CASSGQGGEKLFF.